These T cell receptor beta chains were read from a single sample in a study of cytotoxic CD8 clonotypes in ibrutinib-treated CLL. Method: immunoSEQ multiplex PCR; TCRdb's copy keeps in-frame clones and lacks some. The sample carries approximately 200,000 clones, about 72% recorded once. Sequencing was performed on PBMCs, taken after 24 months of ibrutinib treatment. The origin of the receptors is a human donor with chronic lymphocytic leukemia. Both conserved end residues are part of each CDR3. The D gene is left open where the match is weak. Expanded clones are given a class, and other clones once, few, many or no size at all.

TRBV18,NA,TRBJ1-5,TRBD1,TGTGCCAGCTCGACAGGGGATGGCAATCAGCCCCAGCATTTT,CASSTGDGNQPQHF
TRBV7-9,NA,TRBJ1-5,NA,TGTGCCAGCCAAGGGGTCGATCAGCCCCAGCATTTT,CASQGVDQPQHF
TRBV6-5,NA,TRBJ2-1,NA,TGTGCCGCCCGAACCGTGGGCAATGAGCAGTTCTTC,CAARTVGNEQFF
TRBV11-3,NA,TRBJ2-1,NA,TGTGCCAGCAGCCCCAGTGGGATCCCAAGCAATGAGCAGTTCTTC,CASSPSGIPSNEQFF
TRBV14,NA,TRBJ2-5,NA,TGTGCCAGCAGCCATGGACAGTACCAAGAGACCCAGTACTTC,CASSHGQYQETQYF
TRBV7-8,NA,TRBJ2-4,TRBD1,TGTGCCAGCAGCCCTAGAGAGGGGGCGCGTGTGGGGAAAAACATTCAGTACTTC,CASSPREGARVGKNIQYF
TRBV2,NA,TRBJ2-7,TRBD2,TGTGCCAGCAGGGGGACTAGCGGGGGTTTCTACGAGCAGTACTTC,CASRGTSGGFYEQYF
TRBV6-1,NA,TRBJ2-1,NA,TGTGCCAGCAGTGAAGAGAAGGCGGCCGTATACAATGAGCAGTTCTTC,CASSEEKAAVYNEQFF
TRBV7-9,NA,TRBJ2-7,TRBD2,TGTGCCAGCAGCCCAGCGCTAGCGGGGTTCTACGAGCAGTACTTC,CASSPALAGFYEQYF
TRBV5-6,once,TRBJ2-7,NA,TGTGCCAGCAGCTTTGTCGGCGAGCAGTACTTC,CASSFVGEQYF
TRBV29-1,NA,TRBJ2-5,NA,TGCAGCGTGGTGTGGGGAGCGATCCAAGAGACCCAGTACTTC,CSVVWGAIQETQYF
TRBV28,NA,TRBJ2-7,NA,TGTGCCAGCAGTTTAGGTGGCCAGGGCAGCGGCGAGCAGTACTTC,CASSLGGQGSGEQYF
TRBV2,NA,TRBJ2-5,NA,TGTGCCAGCCGCGTCGGGCAAGAGACCCAGTACTTC,CASRVGQETQYF
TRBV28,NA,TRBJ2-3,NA,TGTGCCAGCAGCCTATTCAGGGTCTGGGGTTTACGAGATACGCAGTATTTT,CASSLFRVWGLRDTQYF
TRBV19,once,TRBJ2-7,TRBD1,TGTGCCAGTTCTCTGACAGGGACCCACGAGCAGTACTTC,CASSLTGTHEQYF
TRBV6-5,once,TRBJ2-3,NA,TGTGCCAGCAGTAAGCAGGGCCCAGATACGCAGTATTTT,CASSKQGPDTQYF
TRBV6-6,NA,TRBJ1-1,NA,TGTGCCAGCAGCCACAGTGCCCACACTGAAGCTTTCTTT,CASSHSAHTEAFF
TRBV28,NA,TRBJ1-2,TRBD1,TGTGCCAGCAGCCACAGGGGTGGGGGCTACACCTTC,CASSHRGGGYTF
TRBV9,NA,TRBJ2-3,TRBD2,TGTGCCAGCAGCGTAGAGGCTAGCGGGATGGTTTCAGATACGCAGTATTTT,CASSVEASGMVSDTQYF
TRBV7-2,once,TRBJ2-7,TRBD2,TGTGCCAGCAGCTCTAGCCTAGCGGGAGGCCACGAGCAGTACTTC,CASSSSLAGGHEQYF
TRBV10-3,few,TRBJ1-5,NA,TGTGCCATCAGTGACAGCAATCAGCCCCAGCATTTT,CAISDSNQPQHF
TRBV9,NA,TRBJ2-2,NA,TGTGCCAGCAGCGTATTTTCGGACGCCGCGAACACCGGGGAGCTGTTTTTT,CASSVFSDAANTGELFF
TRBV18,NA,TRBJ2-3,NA,TGTGCCAGCTCAGGGGAAGGCACAGATACGCAGTATTTT,CASSGEGTDTQYF
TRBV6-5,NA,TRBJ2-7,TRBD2,TGTGCCAGCAGCCAAACTAGCGGGAGGATTTACGAGCAGTACTTC,CASSQTSGRIYEQYF
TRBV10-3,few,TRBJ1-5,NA,TGTGCCATCAGCCGGGACGGGAATCAGCCCCAGCATTTT,CAISRDGNQPQHF
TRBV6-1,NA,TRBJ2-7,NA,TGTGCCAGCAGTGAAACATACGAGCAGTACTTC,CASSETYEQYF
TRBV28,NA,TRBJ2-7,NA,TGTGCCAGCAAGACCGGGACGGCGACCTACGAGCAGTACTTC,CASKTGTATYEQYF
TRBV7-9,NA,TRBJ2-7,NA,TGTGCCAGCAGCTTAGTCGGTACCTACGAGCAGTACTTC,CASSLVGTYEQYF
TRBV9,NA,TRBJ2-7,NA,TGTGCCAGCAGCGTTGGAGGGAAGGGCTACGAGCAGTACTTC,CASSVGGKGYEQYF
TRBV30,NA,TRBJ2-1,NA,TGTGCCTGGACCCTCAAACCCATCCTAAGGCAGTTCTTC,CAWTLKPILRQFF
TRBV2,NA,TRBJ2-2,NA,TGTGCCAGCGTGCGGGACAGACTAACCGGGGAGCTGTTTTTT,CASVRDRLTGELFF
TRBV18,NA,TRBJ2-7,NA,TGTGCCAGCTCACCACGGGGCAGTAACTCCTACGAGCAGTACTTC,CASSPRGSNSYEQYF
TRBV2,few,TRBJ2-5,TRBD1,TGTGCCAGCAGTGAGCAGGGGGAAGGGGAGACCCAGTACTTC,CASSEQGEGETQYF
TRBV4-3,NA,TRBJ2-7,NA,TGCGCCAGCAGCCAATCAGGGGGGACCTACGAGCAGTACTTC,CASSQSGGTYEQYF
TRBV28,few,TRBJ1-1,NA,TGTGCCACCTATGACTTCCACACTGAAGCTTTCTTT,CATYDFHTEAFF
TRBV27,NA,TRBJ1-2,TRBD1,TGTGCCAGCAGTGCCGGACAGGGAGGCGGCTACACCTTC,CASSAGQGGGYTF
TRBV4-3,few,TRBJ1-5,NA,TGCGCCAGCAGCCAAGCCTTTAATAGCAATCAGCCCCAGCATTTT,CASSQAFNSNQPQHF
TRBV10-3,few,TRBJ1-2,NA,TGTGCCATCCCTAAAAAGGTCCCGGGGACATTGGATGGCTACACCTTC,CAIPKKVPGTLDGYTF
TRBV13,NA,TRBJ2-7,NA,TGTGCCAGCAGCCCGTGGTTGGGGGATGGATACGAGCAGTACTTC,CASSPWLGDGYEQYF
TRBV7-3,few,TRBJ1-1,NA,TGTGCCAGCAGCTCGAGGGAAAACACTGAAGCTTTCTTT,CASSSRENTEAFF
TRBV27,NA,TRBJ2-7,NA,TGTGCCAGCAGTTTATTTTACTACGAGCAGTACTTC,CASSLFYYEQYF
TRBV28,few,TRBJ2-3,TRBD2,TGTGCCAGCAGTTTGCTTGGGAGGGCCGTCACAGATACGCAGTATTTT,CASSLLGRAVTDTQYF
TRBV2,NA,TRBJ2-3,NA,TGTGCCAGTGGAGACCCTTCCGGGAGCCGCACAGATACGCAGTATTTT,CASGDPSGSRTDTQYF
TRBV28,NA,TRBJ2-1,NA,TGTGCCAGCAGTTTGGATGCAGGGGAGCACAATGAGCAGTTCTTC,CASSLDAGEHNEQFF
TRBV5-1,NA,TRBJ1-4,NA,TGCGCCAGCAGCTTACAGGGATTGGGAGATGAAAAACTGTTTTTT,CASSLQGLGDEKLFF
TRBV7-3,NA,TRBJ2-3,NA,TGTGCCAGCAGCCCGGCCCGGTATCGCACAGATACGCAGTATTTT,CASSPARYRTDTQYF
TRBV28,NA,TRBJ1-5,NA,TGTGCCAGCAGTTACCCCGGGAACCAGCATTTT,CASSYPGNQHF
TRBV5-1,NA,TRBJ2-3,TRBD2,TGCGCCAGCAGCGATAGCGGGAGCCGCACAGATACGCAGTATTTT,CASSDSGSRTDTQYF
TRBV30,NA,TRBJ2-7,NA,TGTGCCTGGAGTAGGGGCTACGAGCAGTACTTC,CAWSRGYEQYF
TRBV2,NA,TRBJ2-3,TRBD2,TGTGCCAGCAGTGAAGGGGTAGCGGGGTCTACGCAGTATTTT,CASSEGVAGSTQYF
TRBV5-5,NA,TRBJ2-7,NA,TGTGCCAGCAGCTTGGCCGGCTTTAGTCAAGATAGGGACGAGCAGTACTTC,CASSLAGFSQDRDEQYF
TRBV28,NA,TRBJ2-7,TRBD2,TGTGCCACCCGAGGGGCGGGAGTCTACGAGCAGTACTTC,CATRGAGVYEQYF
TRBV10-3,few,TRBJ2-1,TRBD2,TGTGCCATCAGTTCACAATCGGGACTAGCAGGGGAGCAGTTCTTC,CAISSQSGLAGEQFF
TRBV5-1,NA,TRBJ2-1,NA,TGCGCCAGCAGCTTGGACCCGAGTGGGCGAGACTCCTACAATGAGCAGTTCTTC,CASSLDPSGRDSYNEQFF
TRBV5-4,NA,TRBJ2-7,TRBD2,TGTGCCAGCAGCGCCCCGCTAGCGGGAGGGCACCACGAGCAGTACTTC,CASSAPLAGGHHEQYF
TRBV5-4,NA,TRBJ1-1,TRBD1,TGTGCCAGCAGCCAAACAGGGGTAACTGAAGCTTTCTTT,CASSQTGVTEAFF
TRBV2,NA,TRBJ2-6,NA,TGTGCCAGCAGTGAGAACAGGGCTACCAACGTCCTGACTTTC,CASSENRATNVLTF